This T cell receptor beta chain was sequenced during a study of blood T cell repertoires in COVID-19 (TCRdb year 2020). Background for the entire study: Samples from collaborators originated in the United States, Italy and Spain and spanned both the acute and convalescent phases of COVID-19. The material from the prospective study consisted of cDNA or gDNA derived from T cells, B-cell-depleted T cells, or PBMCs. Deeply sampled blood TCRbeta repertoires from subjects exposed to, actively infected with, or recovered from COVID-19 were included in the dataset. A freely available public database, intended as a resource for researchers studying the immune response to SARS-CoV-2, is where the repertoires were released. Samples came from the ongoing ImmuneRACE study (first 160 participants) plus 1,254 subjects from 6 global collaborators. A de-identified subject ID, COVID-19 status, age in years and sex were almost always included in the sample metadata. Where available, HLA class I and class II types were obtained from metadata supplied by the sample provider rather than from assay-based typing.

The immunoSEQ Assay, a bias-controlled multiplex PCR, was used to amplify TCRbeta CDR3 regions from genomic DNA. For the original study's pipeline: The number of nucleated cells in each sample was estimated from the amplification of reference gene primers within the assay. To quantify the absolute abundance of each unique TCRbeta CDR3 rearrangement, sequence reads were collapsed and filtered. For each sample, productive Simpson clonality was calculated by taking the square root of Simpson's diversity index across productive rearrangements. TCRdb holds this immuneACCESS table with in-frame rearrangements only. Some clones are missing; in checked studies, unresolved V genes explain under half, and the rest has no known cause. V, J and clone size reflect that table, while D and trimming were determined from the DNA. The sample table records fewer than 70,000 clones; approximately 88% of these occur just once. Approximately 3.5% of the sample goes to the ten largest clones.

Whole blood was collected in K2EDTA tubes by collaborating institutions according to the institutions' own protocols. For TCRbeta analysis, collaborator samples were shipped as frozen whole blood, as isolated PBMCs, or as DNA extracted from either sample type. Comment on this clone: No cognate antigen has been identified for it. No qualities accompany the bases; no much larger clone lies one base away.

Including cysteine and phenylalanine, the CDR3 has 13 amino acids. Only the CDR3 DNA is retained, 39 bases long and in frame from the first base. V was cut back by 6 bases and J by 5 bases, leaving a gap of 14 bases between them. The germline V gene supplies CDR1 SQVTM and CDR2 ANQGSEA. Study-level results and caveats: The amount of clinical and demographic metadata varied by source and participant and was provided uncurated.

The sequence was obtained from a human donor in a cohort sampled during active COVID-19. Here the chain combines TRBV29-1 and TRBJ1-5, with the D gene too uncertain to name. The specimen sequenced was peripheral blood. The bases read TGCAGCGTCTGTCAGGCAGACGATCAGCCCCAGCATTTT. Its translation is CSVCQADDQPQHF.